This entry lists 29 T cell receptor beta chains sequenced from one sample in a study of CD8 T cells in ankylosing spondylitis. One entry per CDR3 protein, called by TCRdb with MiXCR from the 5' RACE reads. Of approximately 39,000 distinct CDR3 sequences listed, about an eighth are singletons. Sequencing was done on a sample of synovial fluid, either unsorted or a sorted T cell fraction (not recorded which). These receptor sequences come from a male donor with ankylosing spondylitis.

This clonotype came up many times. V gene TRBV15 combines with J gene TRBJ2-7, with a weak D call TRBD1 (5 bases). Germline V gene data show CDR1 as LNHNV and CDR2 as YYDKDF (reference sequence). V dropped 3 bases and J dropped 5 bases, with 17 bases sitting between them. This CDR3 has 15 residues. The CDR3 loop is CATSSGRVGMDEQYF. The CDR3 nucleotides are TGTGCCACCAGCAGCGGCAGGGTCGGTATGGACGAGCAGTACTTC. The variable domain in full, with the rest retrieved from reference TRBV15 and TRBJ2-7, is DAMVIQNPRYQVTQFGKPVTLSCSQTLNHNVMYWYQQKSSQAPKLLFHYYDKDFNNEADTPDNFQSRRPNTSFCFLDIRSPGLGDTAMYLCATSSGRVGMDEQYFGPGTRLTVT.

This clonotype has ten or more counts. The chain carries TRBV7-9 and TRBJ2-3; D remains ambiguous. V lost 3 bases, J lost 2 bases, and 15 bases lay in between. This CDR3 has 16 residues. Germline CDR1 is SEHNR and CDR2 is FQNEAQ (reference sequence). The CDR3 coding sequence is TGTGCCAGCAGCTTTCACCGGAAACCTATCACAGATACGCAGTATTTT. It translates to CASSFHRKPITDTQYF.

V and J are TRBV6-5 and TRBJ2-2, with TRBD1 matching 7 bases. Trimming at V came to 0 bases and at J to 5 bases, leaving 6 bases not matched to a gene. Germline CDR1 MNHEY, CDR2 SVGAGI. The CDR3 is 16 amino acids. Here the CDR3 reads CASSYSMGQNTGELFF. The DNA for the CDR3 is TGTGCCAGCAGTTACTCGATGGGACAGAATACCGGGGAGCTGTTTTTT.

In this sample, this clonotype turned up many times. The chain employs TRBV6-2 or TRBV6-3 and TRBJ2-6, with D perhaps matching TRBD1 (5 bases). Trimming took 6 bases from V and 0 from J, leaving 9 bases between them. This CDR3 comprises 15 residues. Germline V gene sequence: CDR1 MNHEY, CDR2 SVGEGT. As DNA, the CDR3 is TGTGCCAGCAGCTTCGACAGCTCTGGGGCCAACGTCCTGACTTTC. This codes for CASSFDSSGANVLTF.

The CDR3 sequence is CASPPGQKNTGELFF. The CDR3 region has the DNA TGTGCCAGTCCCCCGGGACAGAAGAACACCGGGGAGCTGTTTTTT. This sequence joins TRBV7-9 and TRBJ2-2, with 7 positions matching TRBD1. CDR3 length: 15 residues. The trim removed 9 bases at V and 1 base at J, leaving 8 bases unmatched. Germline CDR1 and CDR2: SEHNR and FQNEAQ (reference sequence).

This clonotype showed up many times. The genes are TRBV9 and TRBJ1-2; tentatively, D is TRBD1 (5 bases). The length of the CDR3 is 14 residues. Germline CDR1 and CDR2: SGDLS and YYNGEE. V lost 4 bases, J lost 8 bases, and 18 bases lay in between. The CDR3 DNA reads as TGTGCCAGCAGCAAACGGGACCGCCCGGGGGGCTACACCTTC. The encoded protein is CASSKRDRPGGYTF. Looking up the rest from reference TRBV9 and TRBJ1-2 gives the full variable domain: DSGVTQTPKHLITATGQRVTLRCSPRSGDLSVYWYQQSLDQGLQFLIQYYNGEERAKGNILERFSAQQFPDLHSELNLSSLELGDSALYFCASSKRDRPGGYTFGSGTRLTVV.

This clonotype was detected many times. This rearrangement joins TRBV7-2 to TRBJ2-1, with no clear D. The CDR3 has 16 residues. Trimming took off 0 bases at V and 7 bases at J, with 16 bases between the two ends. Germline V gene sequence: CDR1 SGHTA, CDR2 FQGNSA. The CDR3 is CASSLAVTSKTNEQFF. The CDR3 DNA sequence: TGTGCCAGCAGCTTAGCAGTGACATCTAAAACTAATGAGCAGTTCTTC.

The rearrangement joins TRBV7-9 to TRBJ2-7; D ambiguous. The CDR3 runs 15 residues. CDR1 is SEHNR, CDR2 FQNEAQ, per germline (reference sequence). V was trimmed by 2 bases and J by 3 bases, leaving 14 bases between them. The CDR3 coding sequence is TGTGCCAGCAGCTTACGAGGCCACCCGGGCTACGAGCAGTACTTC. Protein sequence: CASSLRGHPGYEQYF.

The J gene is TRBJ2-3, the V gene TRBV6-1; D might be TRBD2 (6 bases). This CDR3 comprises 13 residues. Trimming removed 3 bases from V and 6 bases from J, with 10 bases in between. Germline loops: CDR1 MNHNS, CDR2 SASEGT. The CDR3 region has the DNA TGTGCCAGCAGTGATTGGAGGGCGGATACGCAGTATTTT. It encodes CASSDWRADTQYF.

This clonotype is labeled as medium-sized. The V call is TRBV29-1, the J call TRBJ2-5, with a possible D match to TRBD2 (6 bases). The V and J ends lost 4 bases and 1 base respectively, with 22 bases between them. The germline V gene has CDR1 SQVTM and CDR2 ANQGSEA. CDR3 size: 17 residues. DNA for the CDR3: TGCAGCGTTGTCACCCGCCAGGGCAGGACTATCCAAGAGACCCAGTACTTC. Translation gives CSVVTRQGRTIQETQYF.

This clonotype was observed a handful of times. The rearrangement links TRBV30 to TRBJ2-1; D is unresolved. Germline V gene lookup returns CDR1 GTSNPN and CDR2 SVGIG (reference sequence). The V gene lost 0 bases and the J gene lost 7 bases, with 7 bases spanning the gap. The CDR3 totals 12 residues. The CDR3 here is CAWSVLWNEQFF. As DNA, the CDR3 is TGTGCCTGGAGTGTATTGTGGAATGAGCAGTTCTTC.

CDR3 coding DNA: TGTGCCAGCAGTTTATGCACGGCAGGGGGCCTCAGGAACACCATATATTTT. Amino acid sequence: CASSLCTAGGLRNTIYF. The chain has TRBV28 and TRBJ1-3; 8 nucleotides align to TRBD1. The CDR3 has 17 amino acids. V shed 0 bases and J 7 bases; nucleotides not matched to a gene: 11. Germline CDR1 and CDR2: MDHEN and SYDVKM.

This clonotype was detected only a few times. The chain couples TRBV7-2 to TRBJ1-5; D remains unclear. V was cut by 4 bases and J by 2 bases, with 6 bases left in between. CDR1 is SGHTA and CDR2 is FQGNSA in the germline V gene. The CDR3 runs to 13 residues. The chain's CDR3 is CASSSPGNQPQHF. CDR3 in DNA: TGTGCCAGCAGCTCGCCGGGCAATCAGCCCCAGCATTTT.

The gene calls are TRBV28 and TRBJ2-1; TRBD1 matches at 8 bases. The length of the CDR3 is 15 residues. Looked up from germline, CDR1 is MDHEN and CDR2 is SYDVKM. Trimming took 1 base from V and 5 from J; bases not matched to a gene: 4. CDR3 residues: CASSLLQGGNNEQFF. For the CDR3, the DNA is TGTGCCAGCAGTTTATTACAGGGGGGAAACAATGAGCAGTTCTTC.

This clonotype was counted ten times or more. The chain has TRBV16 and TRBJ1-5, with D maybe TRBD1 (6 bases). The germline V gene has CDR1 KGHSY and CDR2 FQNENV. CDR3 length equals 14 residues. Trimming pared 6 bases from V and 6 bases from J, leaving 15 bases between. CDR3 DNA: TGTGCCAGCAGTGGAGGGGGGGGGCCTCAGCCCCAGCATTTT. Translating it yields CASSGGGGPQPQHF.

This clonotype was found many times. V usage is TRBV3-1 and J usage is TRBJ2-3, with 9 bases fitting TRBD2. The CDR3 is 17 residues long. V was pared by 0 bases and J by 0 bases, with 4 bases of the junction left unmatched. CDR1 LGHDT and CDR2 YNNKEL come from the germline V gene (reference sequence). CDR3 in amino acids: CASSQDTSGSSTDTQYF. In DNA form, the CDR3 reads TGTGCCAGCAGCCAAGACACTAGCGGGTCTAGCACAGATACGCAGTATTTT.

This clonotype has just a few counts. This rearrangement joins TRBV4-3 to TRBJ2-3, with a possible D match to TRBD1 (6 bases). This CDR3 comprises 14 residues. Germline lookup yields CDR1 LGHNA and CDR2 YSLEER. V gave up 5 bases and J gave up 4 bases, with 13 bases separating them. The CDR3 DNA follows: TGCGCCAGCAGCGATCCAGGGGCTGCAGATACGCAGTATTTT. Its translation: CASSDPGAADTQYF.

V usage is TRBV7-8 and J usage is TRBJ2-2; D gene ambiguous. Germline V CDR1 and CDR2: SGHVS, FQNEAQ. This CDR3 spans 15 amino acids. V lost 0 bases and J 4 bases, leaving 9 bases between the germline ends. CDR3 amino acids: CASSLARRLTGELFF. The DNA of the CDR3 is TGTGCCAGCAGCTTAGCGCGACGCCTCACCGGGGAGCTGTTTTTT. Based on the CDR3 plus reference TRBV7-8 and TRBJ2-2, the full variable domain is GAGVSQSPRYKVAKRGQDVALRCDPISGHVSLFWYQQALGQGPEFLTYFQNEAQLDKSGLPSDRFFAERPEGSVSTLKIQRTQQEDSAVYLCASSLARRLTGELFFGEGSRLTVL.

This clonotype has more than one count but fewer than ten. This rearrangement joins TRBV11-1 to TRBJ2-2, with 11 bases that match TRBD2. The V segment lost 4 bases and the J segment 4 bases; nucleotides outside the gene matches: 14. The CDR3 contains 19 residues. CDR1 and CDR2 (germline): SGHAT, FQDESV (reference sequence). Written as DNA, the CDR3 is TGTGCCAGCAGCTCCTCGACAGGGGGACTAGCGGCACCCACCGGGGAGCTGTTTTTT. It encodes CASSSSTGGLAAPTGELFF.

Here the CDR3 DNA reads TGTGCCAGCAGCTTACCCCAGGGGAGGCCCTACGAGCAGTACTTC. Protein sequence: CASSLPQGRPYEQYF. The V call is TRBV7-9, the J call TRBJ2-7; D is tentatively TRBD1 or TRBD2 (6 bases each). Trimming shortened V by 2 bases and J by 2 bases, and 13 bases separated the two germline ends. Germline V lookup: CDR1 SEHNR, CDR2 FQNEAQ (reference sequence). This CDR3 region has 15 residues.

The gene calls are TRBV7-6 and TRBJ2-7; the D is unclear. This CDR3 has 14 residues. V lost 1 base and J lost 2, with 9 bases in between. CDR1 SGHVS and CDR2 FNYEAQ come from the germline V gene. This CDR3 reads CASSLDTLAYEQYF. The CDR3 nucleotides read TGTGCCAGCAGCTTAGACACGCTAGCCTACGAGCAGTACTTC.

This clonotype was detected many times. The rearrangement joins TRBV4-2 to TRBJ2-5; D not resolved. The CDR3 consists of 14 residues. The V end was cut by 2 bases, the J end by 0 bases, with 7 bases between. CDR1 and CDR2 (germline): LGHNA, YNFKEQ. CDR3 bases: TGTGCCAGCAGCCAATGGGCTAACCAAGAGACCCAGTACTTC. Translated, it gives CASSQWANQETQYF.

V is TRBV4-3 and J is TRBJ2-2, with TRBD2 identical over 12 bases. The CDR3 covers 15 residues. Trimming cost V 4 bases and J 7 bases; bases outside gene matches: 4. CDR1 LGHNA and CDR2 YSLEER come from the germline V gene. The CDR3 nucleotides are TGCGCCAGCAGCCCCCGGACTAGCGGGGACGGGGAGCTGTTTTTT. Encoded protein: CASSPRTSGDGELFF.

This clonotype occurred a few times. The chain joins TRBV11-1 to TRBJ2-3, with 8 bases fitting TRBD2. Germline values: CDR1 SGHAT, CDR2 FQDESV (reference sequence). The CDR3 is 14 amino acids. With 7 bases clipped from V and 2 bases from J, the junction kept 5 bases outside the gene matches. CDR3: CASTLAGFTDTQYF. CDR3 nucleotide sequence: TGTGCCAGCACCCTAGCGGGCTTCACAGATACGCAGTATTTT.

The chain recombines TRBV20-1 with TRBJ1-4; D perhaps matches TRBD1 (5 bases). The V and J ends lost 6 bases and 0 bases respectively, with 14 bases between them. The V gene's germline CDR1 is DFQATT and CDR2 SNEGSKA (reference sequence). The CDR3 covers 15 residues. CDR3 in amino acids: CSAPDSRTTNEKLFF. The CDR3 DNA reads as TGCAGTGCCCCAGACAGCCGAACAACTAATGAAAAACTGTTTTTT.

The V gene is TRBV25-1, the J gene TRBJ2-3; D unclear. V was trimmed by 8 bases and J by 3 bases, leaving 9 bases between them. The CDR3 loop spans 12 amino acids. In germline, CDR1 is MGHDK, CDR2 SYGVNS. CDR3 residues: CASALGTDTQYF. The CDR3 nucleotides read TGTGCCAGCGCGCTGGGTACAGATACGCAGTATTTT.

Ten or more counts support this clonotype. The V and J genes are TRBV30 and TRBJ2-1; 11 bases match TRBD2. J was trimmed by 4 bases and V by 0 bases; bases with no gene match: 2. CDR3 length: 15 amino acids. Germline V lookup: CDR1 GTSNPN, CDR2 SVGIG (reference sequence). CDR3 in amino acids: CAWSVLAGGYNEQFF. Here the CDR3 DNA reads TGTGCCTGGAGTGTATTAGCGGGAGGGTACAATGAGCAGTTCTTC.

J is TRBJ2-6 and V is TRBV5-6; no clear D gene. The CDR3 loop spans 16 amino acids. Trimming took off 0 bases at V and 4 bases at J, with 11 bases between the two ends. Germline V gene sequence: CDR1 SGHDT, CDR2 YYEEEE. The CDR3 loop reads CASSLEGHPGANVLTF. The CDR3 DNA reads TGTGCCAGCAGCTTGGAAGGCCACCCGGGGGCCAACGTCCTGACTTTC.

The chain links TRBV6-5 to TRBJ2-3, with 8 nucleotides matching TRBD2. This CDR3 is 15 amino acids long. The trim removed 0 bases at V and 4 bases at J, leaving 3 bases unmatched. Germline V lookup: CDR1 MNHEY, CDR2 SVGAGI. CDR3 sequence (DNA): TGTGCCAGCAGTTACTCGGCGGGGGGCGCAGATACGCAGTATTTT. Translated: CASSYSAGGADTQYF.